Shown below are 3 T cell receptor beta chains from a single sample sequenced in a study of T cells after yellow fever vaccination. TCRdb used MiXCR to reprocess the 5' RACE reads, holding one entry per CDR3 protein. The sample records some 560,000 distinct CDR3 sequences, 15% to 20% being singletons. This material consisted of PBMCs, taken 15 days after the yellow fever booster vaccination. The source is a man aged 25-40 years who received the YFV17D yellow fever vaccine.

This clonotype was seen more than once but under ten times. J is TRBJ2-4 and V is TRBV12-3 or TRBV12-4; tentatively, D is TRBD2 (5 bases). V dropped 6 bases and J dropped 6 bases, with 12 bases sitting between them. This CDR3 has 13 residues. The DNA for the CDR3 is TGTGCCAGCAGGCTGTCGGGGTTAAACATTCAGTACTTC. This gives the protein CASRLSGLNIQYF.

V is TRBV20-1 and J is TRBJ2-1; possibly TRBD2 for D (5 bases). This CDR3 is built from 16 residues. The V end lost 0 bases, the J end lost 5 bases, and 17 bases lay between the germline ends. Per germline, CDR1 DFQATT and CDR2 SNEGSKA (reference sequence). The CDR3 nucleotides read TGCAGTGCTAGAGATCTCCTAGCAGAAACGGACAATGAGCAGTTCTTC. Its translation: CSARDLLAETDNEQFF.

This clonotype was detected only once. The gene calls are TRBV6-2 or TRBV6-3 and TRBJ2-1; no firm D call. This CDR3 has 13 residues. CDR1 is MNHEY and CDR2 is SVGEGT in the germline V gene. Between the trimmed V and J ends, which lost 1 base and 9 bases, there was a span of 10 bases. CDR3 residues: CASSYFRSAEQFF. The CDR3, as DNA: TGTGCCAGCAGTTACTTCAGGTCCGCTGAGCAGTTCTTC.